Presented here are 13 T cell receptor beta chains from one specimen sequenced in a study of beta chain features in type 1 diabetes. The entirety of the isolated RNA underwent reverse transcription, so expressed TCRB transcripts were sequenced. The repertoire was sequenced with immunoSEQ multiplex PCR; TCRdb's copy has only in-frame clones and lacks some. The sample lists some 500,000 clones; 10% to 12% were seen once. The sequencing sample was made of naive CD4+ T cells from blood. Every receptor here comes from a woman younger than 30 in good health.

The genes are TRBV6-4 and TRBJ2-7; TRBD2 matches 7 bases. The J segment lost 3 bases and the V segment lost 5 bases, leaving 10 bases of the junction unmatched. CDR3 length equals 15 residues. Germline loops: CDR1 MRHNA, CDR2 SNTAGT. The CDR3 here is CASSHRLADYYEQYV. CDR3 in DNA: TGTGCCAGCAGTCATAGGCTAGCGGACTACTACGAGCAGTACGTC.

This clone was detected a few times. The CDR3 spells CAISGANVLTF. DNA of the CDR3: TGTGCCATCTCTGGGGCCAACGTCCTGACTTTC. The chain couples TRBV10-3 to TRBJ2-6; D is undetermined. This CDR3 has 11 residues. CDR1 and CDR2 (germline): ENHRY, SYGVKD. Trimming left V 8 bases short and J 1 base short, with 0 bases between.

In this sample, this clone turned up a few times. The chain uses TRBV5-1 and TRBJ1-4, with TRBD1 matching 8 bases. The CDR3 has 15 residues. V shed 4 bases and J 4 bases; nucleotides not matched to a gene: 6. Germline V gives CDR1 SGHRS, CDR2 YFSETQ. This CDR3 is CASSVQGQDNEKLFF. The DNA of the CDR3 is TGCGCCAGCAGCGTGCAGGGACAGGATAATGAAAAACTGTTTTTT.

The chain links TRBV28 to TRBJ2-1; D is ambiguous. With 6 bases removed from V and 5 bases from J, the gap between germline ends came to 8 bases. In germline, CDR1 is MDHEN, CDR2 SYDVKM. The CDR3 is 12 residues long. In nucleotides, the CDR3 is TGTGCCAGCAGATCGCTACACAATGAGCAGTTCTTC. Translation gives CASRSLHNEQFF.

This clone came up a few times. The CDR3 is CASRQVYEQYF. The DNA for the CDR3 is TGTGCCAGCAGACAGGTGTACGAGCAGTACTTC. This rearrangement joins TRBV25-1 to TRBJ2-7, with a possible D match to TRBD1 (5 bases). V was cut by 6 bases and J by 4 bases, with 7 bases left in between. The CDR3 runs to 11 residues. Germline V gene sequence: CDR1 MGHDK, CDR2 SYGVNS.

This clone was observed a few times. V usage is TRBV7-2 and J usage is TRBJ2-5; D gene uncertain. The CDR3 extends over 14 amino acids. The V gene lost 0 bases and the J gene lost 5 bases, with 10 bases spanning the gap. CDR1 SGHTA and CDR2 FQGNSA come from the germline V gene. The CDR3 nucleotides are TGTGCCAGCAGCTTAGCGCCTGGGATGGAGACCCAGTACTTC. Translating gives CASSLAPGMETQYF.

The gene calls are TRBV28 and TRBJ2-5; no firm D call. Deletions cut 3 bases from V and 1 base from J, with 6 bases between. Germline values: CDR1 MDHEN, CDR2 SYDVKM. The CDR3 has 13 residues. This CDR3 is CASSFVSQETQYF. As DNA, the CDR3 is TGTGCCAGCAGTTTTGTCTCCCAAGAGACCCAGTACTTC. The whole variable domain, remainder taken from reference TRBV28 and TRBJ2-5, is DVKVTQSSRYLVKRTGEKVFLECVQDMDHENMFWYRQDPGLGLRLIYFSYDVKMKEKGDIPEGYSVSREKKERFSLILESASTNQTSMYLCASSFVSQETQYFGPGTRLLVL.

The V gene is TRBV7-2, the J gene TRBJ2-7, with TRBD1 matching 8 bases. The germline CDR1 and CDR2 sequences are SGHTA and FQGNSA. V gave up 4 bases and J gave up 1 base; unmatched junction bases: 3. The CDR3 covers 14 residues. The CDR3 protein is CASSSGTGSYEQYF. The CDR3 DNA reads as TGTGCCAGCAGCTCCGGGACAGGTTCCTACGAGCAGTACTTC.

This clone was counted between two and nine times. The DNA for the CDR3 is TGCAGTGCTAGGAGGGCCGATGAGCAGTTCTTC. Residues: CSARRADEQFF. V is TRBV20-1 and J is TRBJ2-1; possibly TRBD2 for D (5 bases). Trimming removed 3 bases at V and 8 bases at J, with 8 bases between. The germline V gene encodes CDR1 DFQATT and CDR2 SNEGSKA (reference sequence). The length of the CDR3 is 11 residues.

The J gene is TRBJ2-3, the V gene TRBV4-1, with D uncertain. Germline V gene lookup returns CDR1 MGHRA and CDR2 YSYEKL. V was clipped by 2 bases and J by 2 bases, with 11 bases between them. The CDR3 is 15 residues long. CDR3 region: CASSQLHVTTDTQYF. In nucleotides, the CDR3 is TGCGCCAGCAGCCAACTCCATGTAACCACAGATACGCAGTATTTT.

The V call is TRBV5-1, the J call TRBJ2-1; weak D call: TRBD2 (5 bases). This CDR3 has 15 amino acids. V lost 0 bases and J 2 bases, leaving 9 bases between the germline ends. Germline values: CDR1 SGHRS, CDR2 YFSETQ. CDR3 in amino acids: CASSLGGMAYNEQFF. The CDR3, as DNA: TGCGCCAGCAGCTTGGGAGGGATGGCCTACAATGAGCAGTTCTTC.

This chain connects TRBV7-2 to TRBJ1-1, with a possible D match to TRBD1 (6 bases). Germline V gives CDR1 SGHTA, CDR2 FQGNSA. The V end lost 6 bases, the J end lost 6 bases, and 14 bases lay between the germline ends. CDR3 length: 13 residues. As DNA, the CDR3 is TGTGCCAGCAGGGAGACAGGCCTGGCTGAAGCTTTCTTT. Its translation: CASRETGLAEAFF. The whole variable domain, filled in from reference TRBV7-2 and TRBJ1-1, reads GAGVSQSPSNKVTEKGKDVELRCDPISGHTALYWYRQSLGQGLEFLIYFQGNSAPDKSGLPSDRFSAERTGGSVSTLTIQRTQQEDSAVYLCASRETGLAEAFFGQGTRLTVV.

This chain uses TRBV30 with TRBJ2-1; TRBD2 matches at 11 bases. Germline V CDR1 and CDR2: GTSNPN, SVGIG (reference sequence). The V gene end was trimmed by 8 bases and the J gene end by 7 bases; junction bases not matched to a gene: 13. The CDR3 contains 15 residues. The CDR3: CARVFSGRGGNEQFF. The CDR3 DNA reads TGTGCCCGGGTCTTTAGCGGGAGGGGGGGGAATGAGCAGTTCTTC.